These 26 T cell receptor beta chains came from one sample sequenced in a study of Ad26.COV2.S vaccination and SARS-CoV-2 variants. Sequencing was performed with immunoSEQ multiplex PCR; in TCRdb, only in-frame clones are kept and a portion is missing. Seen here are about 390,000 clones, around 92% observed once, and the top ten hold approximately 1.7%. Treatment described: around 19 received Ad26.COV2.S at low or high dose, single or two shots; several received placebo; per-sample allocation not given. Collection of samples fell on day 63 after the first vaccine or placebo injection. The specimen comprised peripheral blood, sampled in a trial of Ad26.COV2.S vaccine versus placebo. These receptors were taken from a person aged 18 to 59 who received the Ad26.COV2.S COVID-19 vaccine or a placebo.

J is TRBJ2-4 and V is TRBV7-2; TRBD1 matches 9 bases. V gave up 4 bases and J gave up 2 bases; unmatched junction bases: 3. The germline V gene has CDR1 SGHTA and CDR2 FQGNSA. The CDR3 contains 15 residues. The CDR3 nucleotides read TGTGCCAGCAGCTCGGACAGGGGAACCAAAAACATTCAGTACTTC. Amino acids: CASSSDRGTKNIQYF.

The chain is built from TRBV12-5 and TRBJ1-6; possibly TRBD1 for D (5 bases). Trimming stripped 2 bases from V and 9 bases from J, with 11 bases between. The CDR3 runs 14 residues. Germline CDR1 is LGHNT and CDR2 is FRNRAP. DNA of the CDR3: TGTGCTAGTGGTTTGCTAGGGGTCTTTTCACCCCTCCACTTT. It is translated as CASGLLGVFSPLHF. The variable domain in full, with the rest retrieved from reference TRBV12-5 and TRBJ1-6, is DARVTQTPRHKVTEMGQEVTMRCQPILGHNTVFWYRQTMMQGLELLAYFRNRAPLDDSGMPKDRFSAEMPDATLATLKIQPSEPRDSAVYFCASGLLGVFSPLHFGNGTRLTVT.

The V and J genes are TRBV5-1 and TRBJ2-2, with D unresolved. Trimming removed 0 bases at V and 4 bases at J, with 10 bases between. This CDR3 has 15 residues. Germline CDR1 reads SGHRS; CDR2 reads YFSETQ. In DNA form, the CDR3 reads TGCGCCAGCAGCTTGGGTTTACAGCTCACCGGGGAGCTGTTTTTT. It codes for CASSLGLQLTGELFF.

This sequence joins TRBV15 and TRBJ2-5; 12 bases match TRBD2. The ends lost 4 bases at V and 5 bases at J; junction bases unmatched: 8. Germline V gene sequence: CDR1 LNHNV, CDR2 YYDKDF (reference sequence). The CDR3 extends over 16 amino acids. CDR3 DNA sequence: TGTGCCACCAGCATTCTAGCGGGGGGGCCCGGGGAGACCCAGTACTTC. Its protein product is CATSILAGGPGETQYF. The whole variable domain, filled in from reference TRBV15 and TRBJ2-5, reads DAMVIQNPRYQVTQFGKPVTLSCSQTLNHNVMYWYQQKSSQAPKLLFHYYDKDFNNEADTPDNFQSRRPNTSFCFLDIRSPGLGDTAMYLCATSILAGGPGETQYFGPGTRLLVL.

The chain has TRBV19 and TRBJ1-5; D uncertain. Germline lookup yields CDR1 LNHDA and CDR2 SQIVND (reference sequence). The CDR3 runs 13 residues. The ends were cut back, 5 bases at V and 7 bases at J, with 12 bases in the middle. CDR3 in amino acids: CASSSQLSQPQHF. In nucleotides, the CDR3 is TGTGCCAGTAGTTCCCAGCTGAGCCAGCCCCAGCATTTT. Full variable domain (remainder filled in from reference TRBV19 and TRBJ1-5): DGGITQSPKYLFRKEGQNVTLSCEQNLNHDAMYWYRQDPGQGLRLIYYSQIVNDFQKGDIAEGYSVSREKKESFPLTVTSAQKNPTAFYLCASSSQLSQPQHFGDGTRLSIL.

V gene TRBV5-1 combines with J gene TRBJ1-2, with D hard to call. The V end was cut by 6 bases, the J end by 8 bases, with 17 bases between. The germline CDR1 and CDR2 sequences are SGHRS and YFSETQ. This CDR3 region has 13 residues. CDR3 amino acids: CASTASGVEGYTF. CDR3 sequence (DNA): TGCGCCAGCACCGCGAGCGGGGTCGAAGGCTACACCTTC.

This chain uses TRBV6-2 or TRBV6-3 with TRBJ1-5; D unclear. CDR1 is MNHEY and CDR2 is SVGEGT in the germline V gene. The CDR3 consists of 15 residues. V lost 2 bases and J lost 1, with 9 bases in between. As DNA, the CDR3 is TGTGCCAGCAGTTACGGATTTGGAAGCAATCAGCCCCAGCATTTT. It is translated as CASSYGFGSNQPQHF.

The rearrangement joins TRBV5-8 to TRBJ1-2; a possible D gene is TRBD1 (6 bases). Trimming took 4 bases from V and 2 from J, leaving 18 bases between them. This CDR3 is 16 amino acids long. CDR1 and CDR2 (germline): SGHTS, YDEGEE. CDR3 coding DNA: TGTGCCAGCAGCGCCGATGGGAGTACAGGGAACTATGGCTACACCTTC. Amino acid sequence: CASSADGSTGNYGYTF.

The chain recombines TRBV7-2 with TRBJ2-2; D is perhaps TRBD1 or TRBD2 (6 bases each). V was pared by 4 bases and J by 6 bases, with 9 bases between. The V gene's germline CDR1 is SGHTA and CDR2 FQGNSA. The CDR3 length is 13 residues. The CDR3, as DNA: TGTGCCAGCAGCTCCGGGGGCGCCGGGGAGCTGTTTTTT. It specifies CASSSGGAGELFF.

The rearrangement joins TRBV5-4 to TRBJ1-1; TRBD1 might be the D (5 bases). Germline V CDR1 and CDR2: SGHNT, YYREEE (reference sequence). The CDR3 is 14 amino acids. V shed 7 bases and J shed 0 bases, with 13 bases lying between them. The CDR3 is CASGRDHLNTEAFF. CDR3 sequence (DNA): TGTGCCAGCGGCCGGGACCATCTGAACACTGAAGCTTTCTTT.

The chain combines TRBV6-2 or TRBV6-3 with TRBJ1-2, with D tentatively TRBD1 (5 bases). The germline V gene encodes CDR1 MNHEY and CDR2 SVGEGT. This CDR3 comprises 16 residues. V lost 6 bases and J 4 bases, leaving 21 bases between the germline ends. As DNA, the CDR3 is TGTGCCAGCAGCTCCCTGGGGCCTTCAAGAATCTATGGCTACACCTTC. Protein sequence: CASSSLGPSRIYGYTF.

The gene calls are TRBV2 and TRBJ1-5, with D possibly TRBD1 on 5 matching bases. The germline gives CDR1 SNHLY, CDR2 FYNNEI. Between the trimmed V and J ends, which lost 1 base and 4 bases, there was a span of 17 bases. The CDR3 sequence is 17 residues long. CDR3 DNA sequence: TGTGCCAGCAGTGAAGTGGGGTCGGGGGTAGAAAATCAGCCCCAGCATTTT. Protein sequence: CASSEVGSGVENQPQHF.

This chain uses TRBV29-1 with TRBJ1-4; D remains unclear. The CDR3 sequence is 11 residues long. The germline V gene encodes CDR1 SQVTM and CDR2 ANQGSEA. Deletions cut 7 bases from V and 5 bases from J, with 8 bases between. The DNA of the CDR3 is TGCAGCGGGTCTTACAATGAAAAACTGTTTTTT. It yields the protein CSGSYNEKLFF.

This chain links TRBV5-8 with TRBJ1-5; D remains ambiguous. Germline-derived CDR1 and CDR2 are SGHTS and YDEGEE. This CDR3 has 16 amino acids. V lost 0 bases, J lost 4 bases, and 14 bases lay in between. CDR3: CASSLGFRAGNQPQHF. The CDR3 DNA sequence: TGTGCCAGCAGCTTGGGGTTCAGAGCGGGGAATCAGCCCCAGCATTTT.

The chain carries TRBV29-1 and TRBJ2-3; possibly TRBD2 for D (5 bases). The germline gives CDR1 SQVTM, CDR2 ANQGSEA. The CDR3 covers 14 residues. Trimming removed 3 bases at V and 1 base at J, with 11 bases between. The CDR3 here is CSVEDPRGTDTQYF. The CDR3 DNA follows: TGCAGCGTTGAGGATCCGAGGGGCACAGATACGCAGTATTTT.

J is TRBJ2-3 and V is TRBV4-3, with unresolved D. V lost 0 bases to trimming and J lost 1 base, with 11 bases between them. Per the germline V gene, CDR1 is LGHNA and CDR2 is YSLEER. The length of the CDR3 is 16 residues. CDR3 sequence (DNA): TGCGCCAGCAGCCAAGATCTAAGGTGGCGCACAGATACGCAGTATTTT. Its protein is CASSQDLRWRTDTQYF.

The chain is built from TRBV19 and TRBJ1-3; TRBD1 is a possible D gene (5 bases). The V end was cut by 7 bases, the J end by 0 bases, with 13 bases between. Looked up from germline, CDR1 is LNHDA and CDR2 is SQIVND (reference sequence). The CDR3 loop spans 15 amino acids. The CDR3, as DNA: TGTGCCAGTACCCGACCGGGGGACTCTGGAAACACCATATATTTT. This encodes CASTRPGDSGNTIYF.

V gene TRBV5-1 combines with J gene TRBJ1-5; a weak D match, TRBD1 (6 bases). CDR1 is SGHRS and CDR2 is YFSETQ in the germline V gene. CDR3 length: 17 amino acids. The V gene lost 5 bases and the J gene lost 2 bases, with 20 bases spanning the gap. The CDR3 is CASSPDGGRFGNQPQHF. CDR3 in DNA: TGCGCCAGCAGTCCCGATGGGGGGCGCTTTGGCAATCAGCCCCAGCATTTT.

The chain uses TRBV9 and TRBJ2-5; D gene unclear. CDR1 and CDR2 from the germline V gene are SGDLS and YYNGEE. V was pared by 2 bases and J by 5 bases, with 13 bases between. This CDR3 is built from 14 residues. The CDR3 DNA follows: TGTGCCAGCAGCGTGGGTGGTAGTCTGGAGACCCAGTACTTC. This encodes CASSVGGSLETQYF.

The V and J genes are TRBV6-5 and TRBJ2-7, with 8 bases aligning to TRBD1. The CDR3 totals 14 residues. Germline V CDR1 and CDR2: MNHEY, SVGAGI. With V trimmed by 6 bases and J by 3 bases, 7 bases remained unmatched. The CDR3 loop reads CASRRTGMDYEQYF. CDR3 bases: TGTGCCAGCAGACGGACAGGGATGGACTACGAGCAGTACTTC.

This chain joins TRBV29-1 and TRBJ2-5; TRBD2 is a possible D gene (6 bases). CDR3 length: 16 residues. Trimming shortened V by 1 base and J by 2 bases, and 17 bases separated the two germline ends. Germline-derived CDR1 and CDR2 are SQVTM and ANQGSEA. The CDR3: CSVEGGVADIQETQYF. The CDR3 DNA reads TGCAGCGTTGAAGGAGGGGTAGCGGATATACAAGAGACCCAGTACTTC.

The J gene is TRBJ2-3, the V gene TRBV11-2; 11 bases agree with TRBD2. V was pared by 4 bases and J by 2 bases, with 2 bases of the junction left unmatched. The CDR3 spans 15 residues. CDR1 is SGHAT and CDR2 is FQNNGV in the germline V gene. The CDR3 sequence: CASSSSGGPTDTQYF. Written as DNA, the CDR3 is TGTGCCAGCAGCTCTAGCGGGGGGCCCACAGATACGCAGTATTTT.

The CDR3 DNA reads as TGTGCCAGCAGCTTGCCGGAGATAAAGGGAGAGACCCAGTACTTC. This encodes CASSLPEIKGETQYF. The chain employs TRBV7-6 and TRBJ2-5; D not certain. The germline V gene has CDR1 SGHVS and CDR2 FNYEAQ. Trimming left V 3 bases short and J 4 bases short, with 15 bases between. CDR3 length equals 15 residues. The full variable domain, completed using reference TRBV7-6 and TRBJ2-5, is GAGVSQSPRYKVTKRGQDVALRCDPISGHVSLYWYRQALGQGPEFLTYFNYEAQQDKSGLPNDRFSAERPEGSISTLTIQRTEQRDSAMYRCASSLPEIKGETQYFGPGTRLLVL.

V and J are TRBV4-3 and TRBJ2-1; D is unresolved. Trimming took off 0 bases at V and 8 bases at J, with 5 bases between the two ends. Per the germline V gene, CDR1 is LGHNA and CDR2 is YSLEER. The CDR3 length is 12 residues. The CDR3 region is CASSQDPDEQFF. CDR3 DNA sequence: TGCGCCAGCAGCCAAGATCCCGATGAGCAGTTCTTC.

V usage is TRBV7-2 and J usage is TRBJ1-3, with D maybe TRBD1 (6 bases). V gave up 5 bases and J gave up 0 bases, with 14 bases separating them. CDR3 length: 16 residues. Germline V lookup: CDR1 SGHTA, CDR2 FQGNSA. CDR3 loop: CASSPRTDFSGNTIYF. The CDR3 nucleotides read TGTGCCAGCAGCCCTCGGACAGACTTCTCTGGAAACACCATATATTTT.

The DNA for the CDR3 is TGTGCCATCAGTGAGATACAGGGGGCGCATAACTATGGCTACACCTTC. It yields the protein CAISEIQGAHNYGYTF. J is TRBJ1-2 and V is TRBV10-3; 9 bases agree with TRBD1. Germline lookup yields CDR1 ENHRY and CDR2 SYGVKD. V lost 2 bases to trimming and J lost 1 base; unmatched junction nucleotides: 5. The CDR3 length is 16 residues.